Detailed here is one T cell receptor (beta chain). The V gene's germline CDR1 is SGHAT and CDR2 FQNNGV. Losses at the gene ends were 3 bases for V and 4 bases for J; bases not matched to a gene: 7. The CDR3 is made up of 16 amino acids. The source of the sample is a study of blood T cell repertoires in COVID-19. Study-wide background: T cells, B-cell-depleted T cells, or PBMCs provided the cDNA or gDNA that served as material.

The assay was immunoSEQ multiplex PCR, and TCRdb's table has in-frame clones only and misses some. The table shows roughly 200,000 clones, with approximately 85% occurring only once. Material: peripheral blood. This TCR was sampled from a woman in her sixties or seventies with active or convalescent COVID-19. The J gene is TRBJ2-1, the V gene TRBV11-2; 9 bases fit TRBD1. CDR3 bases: TGTGCCAGCAGCTTGACCGGGACAGGGCCTTACAATGAGCAGTTCTTC. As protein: CASSLTGTGPYNEQFF. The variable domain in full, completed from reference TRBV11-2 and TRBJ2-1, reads EAGVAQSPRYKIIEKRQSVAFWCNPISGHATLYWYQQILGQGPKLLIQFQNNGVVDDSQLPKDRFSAERLKGVDSTLKIQPAKLEDSAVYLCASSLTGTGPYNEQFFGPGTRLTVL.